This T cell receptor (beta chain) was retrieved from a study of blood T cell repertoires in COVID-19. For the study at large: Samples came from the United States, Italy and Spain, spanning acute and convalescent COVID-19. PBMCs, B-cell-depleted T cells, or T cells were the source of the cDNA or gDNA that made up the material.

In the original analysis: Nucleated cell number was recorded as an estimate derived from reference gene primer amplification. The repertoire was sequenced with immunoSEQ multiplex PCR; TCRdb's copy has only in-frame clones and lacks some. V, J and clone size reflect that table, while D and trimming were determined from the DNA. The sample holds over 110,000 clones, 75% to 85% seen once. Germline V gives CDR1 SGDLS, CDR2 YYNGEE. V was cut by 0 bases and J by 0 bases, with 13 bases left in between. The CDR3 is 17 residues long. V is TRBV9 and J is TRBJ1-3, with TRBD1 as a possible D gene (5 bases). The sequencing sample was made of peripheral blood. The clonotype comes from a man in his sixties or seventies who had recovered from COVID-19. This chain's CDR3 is CASSVEGMGLSGNTIYF. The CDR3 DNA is TGTGCCAGCAGCGTAGAAGGTATGGGACTCTCTGGAAACACCATATATTTT.